The next 10 T cell receptor beta chains were all read from a single sample in a study of CD8 T cells in ankylosing spondylitis. TCRdb passed the 5' RACE reads through MiXCR, listing each CDR3 protein once. The sample consists of 30,000 to 45,000 distinct CDR3 sequences, less than 4% of them appearing once. Sequences were obtained from blood, either unsorted or a sorted T cell fraction (not recorded which). Receptors were obtained from a male donor with ankylosing spondylitis or in good health (not recorded which).

This clonotype was observed many times. The rearrangement links TRBV9 to TRBJ2-3; 12 bases are a match to TRBD2. CDR3 length: 17 amino acids. Germline CDR1 SGDLS, CDR2 YYNGEE. V lost 3 bases, J lost 2 bases, and 7 bases stayed unmatched. CDR3 protein: CASSATRLAGDTDTQYF. The DNA of the CDR3 is TGTGCCAGCAGCGCAACCCGACTAGCGGGGGACACAGATACGCAGTATTTT.

This clonotype was seen many times. J is TRBJ2-5 and V is TRBV9; 7 positions match TRBD1. Germline V gene lookup returns CDR1 SGDLS and CDR2 YYNGEE. This CDR3 is 16 amino acids long. V lost 0 bases, J lost 4 bases, and 9 bases stayed unmatched. In DNA, the CDR3 is TGTGCCAGCAGCGTAGGTGTACAGGGGAGTGTAGAGACCCAGTACTTC. This sequence encodes CASSVGVQGSVETQYF.

This clonotype occurred many times. V is TRBV9 and J is TRBJ2-3; D is unresolved. Germline assignment: CDR1 SGDLS and CDR2 YYNGEE. V was pared by 1 base and J by 0 bases, with 9 bases between. CDR3 size: 15 residues. CDR3 sequence reads: CASSVPPASTDTQYF. The CDR3, as DNA: TGTGCCAGCAGCGTACCACCCGCGAGCACAGATACGCAGTATTTT.

A few counts support this clonotype. The J gene is TRBJ2-3, the V gene TRBV9, with 9 nucleotides matching TRBD1. The V gene end was trimmed by 9 bases and the J gene end by 3 bases; junction bases not matched to a gene: 5. CDR3 size: 13 residues. The germline V gene has CDR1 SGDLS and CDR2 YYNGEE. CDR3 region: CATGTGTTDTQYF. The CDR3 bases are TGTGCCACCGGGACAGGGACAACAGATACGCAGTATTTT.

This clonotype was counted at least ten times. V gene TRBV9 combines with J gene TRBJ2-1; D ambiguous. Germline lookup yields CDR1 SGDLS and CDR2 YYNGEE. The CDR3 loop spans 14 amino acids. V lost 0 bases and J lost 9, with 13 bases in between. CDR3 coding DNA: TGTGCCAGCAGCGTAGGGCTAGATACGGGTGAGCAGTTCTTC. This sequence encodes CASSVGLDTGEQFF.

This clonotype was detected many times. The chain carries TRBV9 and TRBJ2-1; TRBD2 matches at 12 bases. Trimming at V came to 4 bases and at J to 5 bases, leaving 16 bases not matched to a gene. Germline CDR1 reads SGDLS; CDR2 reads YYNGEE. The CDR3 length is 19 residues. The CDR3 DNA sequence: TGTGCCAGCAGCCTAGCTCTGGGGCTAGCGGGGGGGCCGGACAATGAGCAGTTCTTC. Residues: CASSLALGLAGGPDNEQFF.

This clonotype was seen at least ten times. The limits of the CDR3 on the DNA are not certain, so only TCRdb's listed CDR3 is given. The CDR3 reads CASSVAFGTKYF. The chain couples TRBV9 to TRBJ2-5. Germline loops: CDR1 SGDLS, CDR2 YYNGEE. The CDR3 is 12 residues long, ends included.

This clonotype was recorded at least ten times. The chain links TRBV9 to TRBJ2-3; the match to TRBD2 covers 8 bases. This CDR3 contains 15 residues. The V gene end was trimmed by 0 bases and the J gene end by 3 bases; junction bases not matched to a gene: 3. CDR1 and CDR2 (germline): SGDLS, YYNGEE. Here the CDR3 DNA reads TGTGCCAGCAGCGTAGAGGCGGGAGGAACAGATACGCAGTATTTT. Its protein is CASSVEAGGTDTQYF.

This clonotype was seen at least ten times. DNA for the CDR3: TGTGCCAGCAGCACAGGGACAGGAAACTATGGCTACACCTTC. Its translation: CASSTGTGNYGYTF. The rearrangement joins TRBV9 to TRBJ1-2; 8 bases agree with TRBD1. The germline CDR1 and CDR2 sequences are SGDLS and YYNGEE. This CDR3 region has 14 residues. Unmatched junction bases numbered 4, after V lost 4 bases and J lost 2 bases.

V gene TRBV9 combines with J gene TRBJ2-3; D might be TRBD2 (5 bases). V lost 7 bases and J lost 0, with 18 bases in between. The germline gives CDR1 SGDLS, CDR2 YYNGEE. The CDR3 consists of 16 residues. CDR3 residues: CASSLVAGASTDTQYF. CDR3 DNA sequence: TGTGCCAGCTCTCTCGTGGCGGGTGCTAGCACAGATACGCAGTATTTT.